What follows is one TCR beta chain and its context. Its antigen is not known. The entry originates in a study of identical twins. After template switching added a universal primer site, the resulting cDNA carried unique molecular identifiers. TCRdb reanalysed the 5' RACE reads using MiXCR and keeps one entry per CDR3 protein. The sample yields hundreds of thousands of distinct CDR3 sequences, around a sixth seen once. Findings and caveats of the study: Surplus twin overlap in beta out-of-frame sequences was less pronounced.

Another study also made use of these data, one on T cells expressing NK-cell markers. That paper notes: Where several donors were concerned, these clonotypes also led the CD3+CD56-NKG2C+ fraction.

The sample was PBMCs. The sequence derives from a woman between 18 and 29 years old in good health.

CDR3 sequence reads: CASSPKTGEVGETQYF. CDR3 DNA sequence: TGTGCCAGCTCACCCAAAACGGGAGAAGTGGGGGAGACCCAGTACTTC. The chain is built from TRBV18 and TRBJ2-5, with D possibly TRBD2 on 6 matching bases. The germline gives CDR1 KGHSH, CDR2 LQKENI. Trimming cost V 3 bases and J 5 bases, with 19 bases left between them. CDR3 length: 16 residues.